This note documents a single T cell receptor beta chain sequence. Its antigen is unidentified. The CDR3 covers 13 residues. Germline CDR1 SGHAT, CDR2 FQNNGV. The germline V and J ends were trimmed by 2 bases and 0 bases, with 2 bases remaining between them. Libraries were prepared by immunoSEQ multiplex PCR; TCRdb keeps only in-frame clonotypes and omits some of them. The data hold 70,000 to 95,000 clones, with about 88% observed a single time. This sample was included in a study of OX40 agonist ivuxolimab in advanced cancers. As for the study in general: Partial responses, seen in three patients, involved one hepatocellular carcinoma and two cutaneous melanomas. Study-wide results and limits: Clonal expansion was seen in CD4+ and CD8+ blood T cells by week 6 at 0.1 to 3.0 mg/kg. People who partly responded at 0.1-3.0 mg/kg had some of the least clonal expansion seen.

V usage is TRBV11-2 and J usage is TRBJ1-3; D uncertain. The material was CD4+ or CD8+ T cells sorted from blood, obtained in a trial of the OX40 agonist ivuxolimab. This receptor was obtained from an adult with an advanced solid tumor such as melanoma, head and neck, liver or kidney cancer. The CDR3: CASSLTSGNTIYF. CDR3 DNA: TGTGCCAGCAGCTTAACCTCTGGAAACACCATATATTTT.